This T cell receptor (beta chain) came from a study of CD8 T cells in Susac syndrome. Germline CDR1 is SEHNR and CDR2 is FQNEAQ (reference sequence). The CDR3 spans 13 residues. V dropped 4 bases and J dropped 3 bases, with 10 bases sitting between them. Controls were healthy donors chosen to match patients in age and sex. The authors reverse transcribed about 0.45 to 1 ug RNA with random hexamers. TCRdb reanalysed the immunoSEQ multiplex PCR reads using MiXCR and keeps one entry per CDR3 protein. This table holds more than 130,000 distinct CDR3 sequences, over 85% found once. The material sequenced was CD8+ T cells from PBMCs. The chain recombines TRBV7-9 with TRBJ2-7; either TRBD1 or TRBD2 may fit D (5 bases each). The receptor comes from a human donor in good health. CDR3 in DNA: TGTGCCAGCAGCTCAGAGGGGATCTACGAGCAGTACTTC. Its translation: CASSSEGIYEQYF.